These 29 T cell receptor beta chains were sequenced from one sample in a study of T cells in Graves' hyperthyroidism and ophthalmopathy. Amplified TCR beta CDR3 regions derived from RNA transcripts. Primed by the HTBI set, a first-round RT-PCR was run on the TCR CDR3. TCRdb itself ran the multiplex PCR reads through MiXCR, one entry per CDR3 protein. The table lists 550,000 to 850,000 distinct CDR3 sequences, about 19% of them singletons. Material for sequencing was blood. These receptors were obtained from a woman aged 45-59 years with Graves' hyperthyroidism that later progressed to Graves' ophthalmopathy.

This rearrangement joins TRBV5-8 to TRBJ1-5; TRBD1 matches at 7 bases. CDR1 is SGHTS and CDR2 is YDEGEE in the germline V gene. Trimming cost V 4 bases and J 3 bases; bases outside gene matches: 4. The CDR3 consists of 14 residues. Here the CDR3 reads CASSRGQINQPQHF. DNA of the CDR3: TGTGCCAGCAGCAGGGGACAGATCAATCAGCCCCAGCATTTT.

This clonotype was counted only a few times. The rearrangement uses TRBV9 and TRBJ2-3, with a tentative D call TRBD1 (6 bases). Trimming removed 0 bases from V and 1 base from J, with 9 bases in between. The length of the CDR3 is 15 residues. Germline values: CDR1 SGDLS, CDR2 YYNGEE. CDR3 residues: CASSVEQGGTDTQYF. The CDR3 nucleotides are TGTGCCAGCAGCGTAGAACAGGGTGGCACAGATACGCAGTATTTT.

This clonotype has only one observation. The chain has TRBV5-4 and TRBJ1-1; the D gene is possibly TRBD1 (5 bases). This CDR3 spans 13 amino acids. V dropped 6 bases and J dropped 4 bases, with 13 bases sitting between them. The germline V gene encodes CDR1 SGHNT and CDR2 YYREEE (reference sequence). CDR3 coding DNA: TGTGCCAGCAACTCCGGGACCGCCACTGAAGCTTTCTTT. Translation: CASNSGTATEAFF.

V is TRBV6-1 and J is TRBJ1-4; D remains ambiguous. Looked up from germline, CDR1 is MNHNS and CDR2 is SASEGT. This CDR3 has 16 residues. V shed 6 bases and J shed 6 bases, with 20 bases lying between them. CDR3 DNA sequence: TGTGCCAGCAGCCCCGACGTCCGGACCGAATATGAAAAACTGTTTTTT. Amino acids: CASSPDVRTEYEKLFF.

The chain links TRBV10-1 to TRBJ2-3; 9 nucleotides line up with TRBD1. The V gene end was trimmed by 3 bases and the J gene end by 2 bases; junction bases not matched to a gene: 6. The germline CDR1 and CDR2 sequences are WNHNN and SYGVQD (reference sequence). The CDR3 spans 16 residues. The CDR3 DNA reads as TGCGCCAGCAGTGATAGGGACAGGGACACCACAGATACGCAGTATTTT. Encoded protein: CASSDRDRDTTDTQYF.

This clonotype was recorded many times. This chain connects TRBV7-3 to TRBJ2-7; 7 bases agree with TRBD1. Germline loops: CDR1 SGHTA, CDR2 FQGTGA. The CDR3 is 15 residues long. Germline trimming cut 2 bases from V and 1 base from J; bases unmatched to any gene: 5. The DNA for the CDR3 is TGTGCCAGCAGCTTAGGAGGACAGGCTTCCTACGAGCAGTACTTC. Amino acid sequence: CASSLGGQASYEQYF.

This clonotype was seen only a few times. The rearrangement uses TRBV2 and TRBJ2-1; 9 nucleotides agree with TRBD1. Germline V gives CDR1 SNHLY, CDR2 FYNNEI. V lost 7 bases to trimming and J lost 6 bases; unmatched junction nucleotides: 10. CDR3 length equals 15 residues. Here the CDR3 reads CASIEIRTGVNEQFF. CDR3 bases: TGTGCCAGCATCGAGATCCGGACAGGGGTCAATGAGCAGTTCTTC. The entire variable domain, with the rest obtained from reference TRBV2 and TRBJ2-1, is as follows: EPEVTQTPSHQVTQMGQEVILRCVPISNHLYFYWYRQILGQKVEFLVSFYNNEISEKSEIFDDQFSVERPDGSNFTLKIRSTKLEDSAMYFCASIEIRTGVNEQFFGPGTRLTVL.

Points on this clonotype: Given a much more abundant clone one base away, this may be a read error. The chain joins TRBV5-1 to TRBJ1-4; 7 bases are a match to TRBD1. Germline lookup yields CDR1 SGHRS and CDR2 YFSETQ. The CDR3 runs to 15 residues. The CDR3 sequence is CAGSPTGQRSEKLFF. The CDR3, as DNA: TGCGCCGGCAGCCCGACGGGACAGAGGAGTGAAAAACTGTTTTTT.

A single count supports this clonotype. The V and J genes are TRBV7-9 and TRBJ1-6; a possible D gene is TRBD1 (6 bases). The germline V and J ends were trimmed by 0 bases and 8 bases, with 11 bases remaining between them. Per germline, CDR1 SEHNR and CDR2 FQNEAQ (reference sequence). CDR3 length: 15 residues. The CDR3 coding sequence is TGTGCCAGCAGCTTAGCGCCACAGGGAGATTCACCCCTCCACTTT. Protein: CASSLAPQGDSPLHF.

The chain uses TRBV9 and TRBJ1-5, with TRBD1 as a possible D gene (6 bases). The V end was cut by 0 bases, the J end by 7 bases, with 11 bases between. Germline CDR1 SGDLS, CDR2 YYNGEE. The CDR3 loop spans 14 amino acids. The chain's CDR3 is CASSVEGGGQPQHF. CDR3 coding DNA: TGTGCCAGCAGCGTAGAGGGGGGCGGCCAGCCCCAGCATTTT.

This rearrangement joins TRBV6-1 to TRBJ2-7, with a weak D call TRBD1 (5 bases). Germline CDR1 reads MNHNS; CDR2 reads SASEGT. This CDR3 contains 15 residues. Trimming shortened V by 1 base and J by 5 bases, and 15 bases separated the two germline ends. The chain's CDR3 is CASSEVVRGRDEQYF. The DNA for the CDR3 is TGTGCCAGCAGTGAAGTGGTTAGGGGTCGCGACGAGCAGTACTTC.

This clonotype was detected only a few times. CDR3 loop: CASSVGYSDYGYTF. Written as DNA, the CDR3 is TGTGCCAGCAGCGTAGGTTATTCTGACTATGGCTACACCTTC. The chain has TRBV9 and TRBJ1-2; D ambiguous. Germline CDR1 SGDLS, CDR2 YYNGEE. This CDR3 comprises 14 residues. The V gene lost 0 bases and the J gene lost 3 bases, with 9 bases spanning the gap.

This clonotype showed up just a few times. V is TRBV29-1 and J is TRBJ2-7; 8 bases are a match to TRBD1. V was pared by 7 bases and J by 2 bases, with 10 bases of the junction left unmatched. The CDR3 is made up of 14 amino acids. Germline-derived CDR1 and CDR2 are SQVTM and ANQGSEA. CDR3 DNA: TGCAGCGCTACGGACAGGGTTGAGGCCTACGAGCAGTACTTC. Protein product: CSATDRVEAYEQYF.

As for this clonotype: The germline gene is not matched at one end of the junction; a read error may be the cause. The chain is built from TRBV7-9 and TRBJ1-1; perhaps TRBD1 as D (6 bases). Germline values: CDR1 SEHNR, CDR2 FQNEAQ (reference sequence). There are 15 residues in the CDR3. CDR3 nucleotide sequence: TGTCCCAGCAGCTTAGCGGGGGCGCTGGGCACTGAAGCTTTCTTT. It encodes CPSSLAGALGTEAFF.

This chain connects TRBV19 to TRBJ1-5; 11 nucleotides align to TRBD1. The CDR3 is 17 amino acids. Germline loops: CDR1 LNHDA, CDR2 SQIVND (reference sequence). V dropped 3 bases and J dropped 4; count of bases not matched to a gene: 8. For the CDR3, the DNA is TGTGCCAGTAGTATCGGACAGGGGGCTGGTGGGAATCAGCCCCAGCATTTT. Translating it yields CASSIGQGAGGNQPQHF.

This clonotype occurred many times. V gene TRBV6-6 combines with J gene TRBJ1-2, with D possibly TRBD1 on 5 matching bases. CDR3 length equals 15 residues. Looked up from germline, CDR1 is MNHNY and CDR2 is SVGAGI (reference sequence). With 0 bases removed from V and 8 bases from J, the gap between germline ends came to 16 bases. For the CDR3, the DNA is TGTGCCAGCAGTTACTCGCCCGGCAGGGACGGCGGCTACACCTTC. As protein: CASSYSPGRDGGYTF.

This clonotype appeared many times. The chain has TRBV6-2 or TRBV6-3 and TRBJ2-3; the match to TRBD1 covers 11 bases. Germline-derived CDR1 and CDR2 are MNHEY and SVGEGT. The CDR3 spans 15 residues. The V segment lost 4 bases and the J segment 9 bases; nucleotides outside the gene matches: 9. The CDR3 coding sequence is TGTGCCAGCAGTTCCCACGGACAGGGGGCGGGGACGCAGTATTTT. Protein sequence: CASSSHGQGAGTQYF.

The genes are TRBV5-4 and TRBJ2-1; 13 bases fit TRBD2. The trim removed 5 bases at V and 0 bases at J, leaving 11 bases unmatched. Germline V lookup: CDR1 SGHNT, CDR2 YYREEE (reference sequence). There are 19 residues in the CDR3. The CDR3 nucleotides are TGTGCCAGCAGTCTTGGACTAGCGGGGGCCGCGAGCTCCTACAATGAGCAGTTCTTC. Its protein is CASSLGLAGAASSYNEQFF.

Ten or more counts support this clonotype. The gene calls are TRBV6-1 and TRBJ1-1; 7 bases line up with TRBD1. Germline-derived CDR1 and CDR2 are MNHNS and SASEGT. With V trimmed by 4 bases and J by 4 bases, 6 bases remained unmatched. CDR3 size: 14 residues. This CDR3 is CASSVTGRGTEAFF. In DNA, the CDR3 is TGTGCCAGCAGTGTGACAGGGAGAGGCACTGAAGCTTTCTTT.

The rearrangement uses TRBV6-2 or TRBV6-3 and TRBJ1-6; no firm D call. Germline V lookup: CDR1 MNHEY, CDR2 SVGEGT. The germline V and J ends were trimmed by 10 bases and 10 bases, with 14 bases remaining between them. This CDR3 has 12 amino acids. This CDR3 reads CATTVGRSPLHF. For the CDR3, the DNA is TGTGCCACCACCGTCGGAAGATCACCCCTCCACTTT.

In its sample, this clonotype was seen many times. The J gene is TRBJ2-5, the V gene TRBV12-3 or TRBV12-4; TRBD2 aligns across 9 bases. V shed 4 bases, J shed 1 base, and the junction held 7 bases outside the gene matches. The CDR3 length is 16 residues. Written as DNA, the CDR3 is TGTGCCAGCAGTTGGGGGACTAGCTTCTCCCAAGAGACCCAGTACTTC. Protein sequence: CASSWGTSFSQETQYF.

With regard to this clonotype: At one of its ends the junction is not consistent with the germline gene, which may arise from a read error. The rearrangement joins TRBV27 to TRBJ1-1, with no clear D. Germline loops: CDR1 MNHEY, CDR2 SMNVEV (reference sequence). This CDR3 has 13 amino acids. CDR3 protein: CANSLSGYTEAFF. The DNA for the CDR3 is TGTGCCAACAGTTTATCCGGGTACACTGAAGCTTTCTTT.

This clonotype appeared many times. This chain links TRBV3-1 with TRBJ2-7; D unclear. Germline CDR1 LGHDT, CDR2 YNNKEL (reference sequence). Trimming stripped 4 bases from V and 6 bases from J, with 16 bases between. The CDR3 is 14 amino acids. This CDR3 is CASSPHPAIGEQYF. The CDR3 DNA is TGTGCCAGCAGCCCCCATCCCGCAATAGGCGAGCAGTACTTC.

The rearrangement links TRBV19 to TRBJ2-3; possibly TRBD2 for D (6 bases). Trimming shortened V by 1 base and J by 2 bases, and 13 bases separated the two germline ends. CDR3 size: 16 residues. Germline CDR1 and CDR2: LNHDA and SQIVND (reference sequence). The CDR3 DNA is TGTGCCAGTAGTATAGGATGGGGGACTTTCACAGATACGCAGTATTTT. Its translation: CASSIGWGTFTDTQYF.

The sample holds a few counts of this clonotype. The chain is built from TRBV29-1 and TRBJ2-5; D gene ambiguous. Trimming removed 4 bases at V and 5 bases at J, with 17 bases between. Per the germline V gene, CDR1 is SQVTM and CDR2 is ANQGSEA. This CDR3 has 14 residues. The CDR3 DNA follows: TGCAGCGTTGCATGGTCTCTGACGAGGGAGACCCAGTACTTC. Translated, it gives CSVAWSLTRETQYF.

The J gene is TRBJ1-2, the V gene TRBV7-2; TRBD1 agrees at 9 bases. The CDR3 is 16 amino acids. V trimming: 5 bases; J trimming: 4 bases; junction bases outside the gene matches: 11. Germline V gives CDR1 SGHTA, CDR2 FQGNSA. The CDR3 region has the DNA TGTGCCAGCAGCACCAGTAACAGGGGGCTTATCTATGGCTACACCTTC. Encoded protein: CASSTSNRGLIYGYTF. Together with reference TRBV7-2 and TRBJ1-2, the CDR3 gives the full variable domain: GAGVSQSPSNKVTEKGKDVELRCDPISGHTALYWYRQSLGQGLEFLIYFQGNSAPDKSGLPSDRFSAERTGGSVSTLTIQRTQQEDSAVYLCASSTSNRGLIYGYTFGSGTRLTVV.

Many counts were recorded for this clonotype. The chain recombines TRBV20-1 with TRBJ1-1; possibly TRBD1 for D (5 bases). The CDR3 length is 18 residues. Germline-derived CDR1 and CDR2 are DFQATT and SNEGSKA (reference sequence). The ends were cut back, 3 bases at V and 1 base at J, with 24 bases in the middle. CDR3 sequence reads: CSASGGRGGSTPNTEAFF. The CDR3 DNA reads TGCAGTGCTAGTGGTGGACGCGGGGGGTCCACCCCGAACACTGAAGCTTTCTTT.

The chain uses TRBV7-2 and TRBJ2-5; D perhaps matches TRBD1 (5 bases). The CDR3 covers 14 residues. In germline, CDR1 is SGHTA, CDR2 FQGNSA. V lost 3 bases and J lost 5, with 13 bases in between. The CDR3 DNA sequence: TGTGCCAGCAGCTTTAGGCAGGGTGAGGAGACCCAGTACTTC. Its translation: CASSFRQGEETQYF.

This clonotype was detected many times. The rearrangement links TRBV25-1 to TRBJ2-3, with D possibly being TRBD2 (6 bases). The CDR3 totals 16 residues. Per germline, CDR1 MGHDK and CDR2 SYGVNS. V was shortened by 1 base and J by 5 bases, with 16 bases between the two germline ends. The CDR3 loop is CASSESGGHTRDTQYF. In nucleotides, the CDR3 is TGTGCCAGCAGTGAATCCGGGGGTCACACGAGAGATACGCAGTATTTT.